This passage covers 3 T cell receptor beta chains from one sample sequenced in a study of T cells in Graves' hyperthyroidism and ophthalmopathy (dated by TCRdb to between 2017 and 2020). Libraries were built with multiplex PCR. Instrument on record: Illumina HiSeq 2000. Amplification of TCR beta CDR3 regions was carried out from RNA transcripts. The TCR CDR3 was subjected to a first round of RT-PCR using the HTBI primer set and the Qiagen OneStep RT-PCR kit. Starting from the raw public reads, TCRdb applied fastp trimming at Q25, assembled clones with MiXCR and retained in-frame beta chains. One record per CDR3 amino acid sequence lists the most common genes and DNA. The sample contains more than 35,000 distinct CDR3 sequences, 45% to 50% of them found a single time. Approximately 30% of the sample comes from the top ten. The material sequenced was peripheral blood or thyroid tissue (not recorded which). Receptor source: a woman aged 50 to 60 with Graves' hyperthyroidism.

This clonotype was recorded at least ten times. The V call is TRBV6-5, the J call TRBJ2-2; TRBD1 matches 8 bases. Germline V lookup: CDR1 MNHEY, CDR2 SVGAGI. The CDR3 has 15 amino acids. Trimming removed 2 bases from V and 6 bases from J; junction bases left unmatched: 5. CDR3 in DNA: TGTGCCAGCAGTTACCAGGGGGCGACGGCCGGGGAGCTGTTTTTT. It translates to CASSYQGATAGELFF.

The CDR3 nucleotides are TGTGCCAGCAGCTCCCTAGCGGGAGAAGTTCGGAACGAGCAGTACTTC. It yields the protein CASSSLAGEVRNEQYF. The chain employs TRBV7-6 and TRBJ2-7, with 10 nucleotides matching TRBD2. This CDR3 region has 16 residues. V dropped 4 bases and J dropped 5; count of bases not matched to a gene: 11. The V gene's germline CDR1 is SGHVS and CDR2 FNYEAQ.

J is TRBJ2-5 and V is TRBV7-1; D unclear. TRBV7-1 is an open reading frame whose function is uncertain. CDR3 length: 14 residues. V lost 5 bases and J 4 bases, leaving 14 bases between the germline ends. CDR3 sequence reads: CASSPGVLLETQYF. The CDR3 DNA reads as TGTGCCAGCAGCCCAGGAGTCCTTTTAGAGACCCAGTACTTC.